Each of the 21 T cell receptor beta chains below was sequenced from the same sample in a study of cytomegalovirus exposure and HLA in healthy donors (dated by TCRdb to the late 2010s). Library prep was done by the immunoSEQ multiplex PCR assay. Imported from immuneACCESS, the table was reduced by TCRdb to in-frame sequences with V and J called. These copies leave out some clones; in studies compared against another copy, an unresolved V gene accounts for under half, and the cause of the remainder is not known. This sample gives 97,000 or so clones in total; around 85% of them show up just once. The biggest ten clones account for roughly 4.3% of the sample. The sequenced sample was PBMCs. The receptors here all came from a woman in her thirties in good health and CMV-seronegative.

The chain employs TRBV11-2 and TRBJ1-1, with D unresolved. The CDR3 loop spans 12 amino acids. V was trimmed by 1 base and J by 5 bases, leaving 5 bases between them. Germline CDR1 is SGHAT and CDR2 is FQNNGV. CDR3 residues: CASSLGQTEAFF. CDR3 coding DNA: TGTGCCAGCAGCTTAGGGCAGACTGAAGCTTTCTTT.

The chain employs TRBV7-8 and TRBJ1-4, with no clear D. V was pared by 1 base and J by 4 bases, with 16 bases between. This CDR3 spans 17 amino acids. Germline CDR1 reads SGHVS; CDR2 reads FQNEAQ. The CDR3 here is CASSLEVRASFNEKLFF. As DNA, the CDR3 is TGTGCCAGCAGCTTAGAAGTAAGAGCTTCATTTAATGAAAAACTGTTTTTT.

The chain employs TRBV13 and TRBJ2-7; 9 bases map to TRBD2. CDR3 length equals 12 residues. Germline values: CDR1 PRHDT, CDR2 FYEKMQ (reference sequence). V lost 2 bases and J lost 8; bases outside the gene matches: 1. The CDR3 DNA sequence: TGTGCCAGCAGCTTACTAGCGGGGCAGCAGTACTTC. It yields the protein CASSLLAGQQYF. The whole variable domain, filled in from reference TRBV13 and TRBJ2-7, reads AAGVIQSPRHLIKEKRETATLKCYPIPRHDTVYWYQQGPGQDPQFLISFYEKMQSDKGSIPDRFSAQQFSDYHSELNMSSLELGDSALYFCASSLLAGQQYFGPGTRLTVT.

In DNA form, the CDR3 reads TGTGCCAGCAGCTGGGGACAGAGCTCCTACGAGCAGTACTTC. Its translation: CASSWGQSSYEQYF. The chain uses TRBV28 and TRBJ2-7; 7 nucleotides line up with TRBD1. Looked up from germline, CDR1 is MDHEN and CDR2 is SYDVKM. V lost 6 bases, J lost 0 bases, and 5 bases stayed unmatched. The CDR3 totals 14 residues.

This chain links TRBV5-1 with TRBJ2-5; maybe TRBD2 (7 bases). Trimming pared 2 bases from V and 7 bases from J, leaving 12 bases between. The CDR3 extends over 13 amino acids. The germline gives CDR1 SGHRS, CDR2 YFSETQ. CDR3 region: CASSLGGDGTQYF. The CDR3, as DNA: TGCGCCAGCAGCTTAGGGGGGGATGGGACCCAGTACTTC.

The chain uses TRBV7-8 and TRBJ2-5, with 8 bases lining up with TRBD1. Looked up from germline, CDR1 is SGHVS and CDR2 is FQNEAQ. The trim removed 1 base at V and 5 bases at J, leaving 6 bases unmatched. This CDR3 has 15 residues. The DNA of the CDR3 is TGTGCCAGCAGCTTAGGCACAGGGGGACGGGAGACCCAGTACTTC. Translation: CASSLGTGGRETQYF.

This clone was seen more than once but under ten times. This chain connects TRBV28 to TRBJ2-7, with D perhaps matching TRBD2 (6 bases). The CDR3 contains 12 residues. CDR1 and CDR2 from the germline V gene are MDHEN and SYDVKM. Between the trimmed V and J ends, which lost 8 bases and 4 bases, there was a span of 12 bases. The CDR3 reads CASVGGVYEQYF. The CDR3 DNA reads TGTGCCAGCGTCGGCGGGGTTTACGAGCAGTACTTC.

This clone was detected once. The V call is TRBV28, the J call TRBJ2-1, with D perhaps TRBD2 (5 bases). The germline V and J ends were trimmed by 4 bases and 0 bases, with 10 bases remaining between them. The germline CDR1 and CDR2 sequences are MDHEN and SYDVKM. The CDR3 runs to 15 residues. CDR3 sequence (DNA): TGTGCCAGCAGTTGGACTCGGAGCTCCTACAATGAGCAGTTCTTC. Its protein product is CASSWTRSSYNEQFF.

The chain couples TRBV11-1 to TRBJ2-2; weak D call: TRBD1 (6 bases). The CDR3 length is 15 residues. V lost 3 bases and J 6 bases, leaving 14 bases between the germline ends. Germline lookup yields CDR1 SGHAT and CDR2 FQDESV (reference sequence). The CDR3 sequence is CASSLDQGRAGELFF. The CDR3 bases are TGTGCCAGCAGCTTGGACCAGGGGAGAGCCGGGGAGCTGTTTTTT.

This chain joins TRBV5-4 and TRBJ1-5; D is undetermined. Looked up from germline, CDR1 is SGHNT and CDR2 is YYREEE (reference sequence). V was trimmed by 5 bases and J by 6 bases, leaving 12 bases between them. The CDR3 runs 13 residues. The CDR3 sequence: CASSREAGQPQHF. The CDR3 DNA is TGTGCCAGCAGTCGGGAGGCGGGTCAGCCCCAGCATTTT.

The chain combines TRBV6-1 with TRBJ2-7; D may be TRBD1 (5 bases). Germline assignment: CDR1 MNHNS and CDR2 SASEGT. Trimming removed 3 bases from V and 3 bases from J, with 12 bases in between. CDR3 length: 14 amino acids. CDR3 in DNA: TGTGCCAGCAGTGAGCAGGGAAGGGGCTACGAGCAGTACTTC. It translates to CASSEQGRGYEQYF.

V gene TRBV7-9 combines with J gene TRBJ1-1, with a weak D call TRBD1 (5 bases). Germline assignment: CDR1 SEHNR and CDR2 FQNEAQ (reference sequence). The CDR3 spans 14 residues. Deletions cut 4 bases from V and 6 bases from J, with 15 bases between. CDR3 protein: CASSSRTIGAEAFF. As DNA, the CDR3 is TGTGCCAGCAGCTCAAGGACAATCGGCGCTGAAGCTTTCTTT. The full variable domain, with the rest looked up from reference TRBV7-9 and TRBJ1-1, is DTGVSQNPRHKITKRGQNVTFRCDPISEHNRLYWYRQTLGQGPEFLTYFQNEAQLEKSRLLSDRFSAERPKGSFSTLEIQRTEQGDSAMYLCASSSRTIGAEAFFGQGTRLTVV.

The V call is TRBV6-1, the J call TRBJ2-7; 8 bases align to TRBD1. Germline V lookup: CDR1 MNHNS, CDR2 SASEGT. The CDR3 is 12 amino acids. Unmatched junction bases numbered 6, after V lost 8 bases and J lost 6 bases. CDR3: CASGRGRIEQYF. The CDR3, as DNA: TGTGCCAGCGGCAGGGGGCGGATCGAGCAGTACTTC.

CDR3 DNA: TGTGCCAGCAGCGGGCTAGCGGGGCAATACAATGAGCAGTTCTTC. Protein product: CASSGLAGQYNEQFF. This chain connects TRBV11-2 to TRBJ2-1, with 9 nucleotides matching TRBD2. After removal of 5 bases from V and 4 bases from J, the junction contained 6 bases not matched to a gene. The V gene's germline CDR1 is SGHAT and CDR2 FQNNGV. This CDR3 region has 15 residues.

V usage is TRBV7-2 and J usage is TRBJ1-5; the D is unclear. In germline, CDR1 is SGHTA, CDR2 FQGNSA. The CDR3 totals 16 residues. The germline V and J ends were trimmed by 0 bases and 4 bases, with 13 bases remaining between them. For the CDR3, the DNA is TGTGCCAGCAGCTTAGCGGCTCCCCACGGGAATCAGCCCCAGCATTTT. Translation gives CASSLAAPHGNQPQHF.

This chain joins TRBV10-2 and TRBJ1-5; D is unresolved. This CDR3 has 12 residues. The germline V and J ends were trimmed by 6 bases and 4 bases, with 7 bases remaining between them. Germline values: CDR1 WSHSY, CDR2 SAAADI. This CDR3 is CASRSTNQPQHF. The DNA for the CDR3 is TGCGCCAGCAGATCTACGAATCAGCCCCAGCATTTT.

This chain connects TRBV11-2 to TRBJ2-7, with no clear D. This CDR3 spans 11 amino acids. Germline CDR1 reads SGHAT; CDR2 reads FQNNGV. V was pared by 5 bases and J by 3 bases, with 5 bases between. This CDR3 is CASSQIYEQYF. The CDR3 nucleotides are TGTGCCAGCAGCCAAATCTACGAGCAGTACTTC.

The genes are TRBV18 and TRBJ2-3; 12 nucleotides align to TRBD2. With 4 bases clipped from V and 6 bases from J, the junction kept 11 bases outside the gene matches. Germline V lookup: CDR1 KGHSH, CDR2 LQKENI. The CDR3 extends over 17 amino acids. In DNA, the CDR3 is TGTGCCAGCTCACATAGCCCTAGCGGGGGGGCCGGTGATACGCAGTATTTT. This translates into CASSHSPSGGAGDTQYF. The full variable domain, in which reference TRBV18 and TRBJ2-3 provide the parts outside the CDR3, is NAGVMQNPRHLVRRRGQEARLRCSPMKGHSHVYWYRQLPEEGLKFMVYLQKENIIDESGMPKERFSAEFPKEGPSILRIQQVVRGDSAAYFCASSHSPSGGAGDTQYFGPGTRLTVL.

The chain couples TRBV13 to TRBJ2-6, with TRBD1 identical over 8 bases. The CDR3 runs to 18 residues. J gave up 0 bases and V 4 bases, and 8 bases lay outside the gene matches. The germline CDR1 and CDR2 sequences are PRHDT and FYEKMQ (reference sequence). CDR3 in DNA: TGTGCCAGCAGCTCCCGGACAGGGTGGTCCTCTGGGGCCAACGTCCTGACTTTC. Translated, it gives CASSSRTGWSSGANVLTF.

The chain employs TRBV6-1 and TRBJ2-1; perhaps TRBD2 as D (5 bases). The length of the CDR3 is 15 residues. CDR1 is MNHNS and CDR2 is SASEGT in the germline V gene. The V gene lost 8 bases and the J gene lost 0 bases, with 14 bases spanning the gap. CDR3 loop: CASDAGGPSYNEQFF. The CDR3 DNA reads TGTGCCAGCGATGCTGGCGGGCCCTCCTACAATGAGCAGTTCTTC.

V usage is TRBV7-2 and J usage is TRBJ2-1; 9 bases match TRBD2. From germline, CDR1 is SGHTA and CDR2 FQGNSA. The CDR3 totals 13 residues. The V gene end was trimmed by 6 bases and the J gene end by 7 bases; junction bases not matched to a gene: 4. For the CDR3, the DNA is TGTGCCAGCAGGATAGCGGGGGTAAATGAGCAGTTCTTC. The encoded protein is CASRIAGVNEQFF.